This record covers a single T cell receptor beta chain. Per germline, CDR1 GTSNPN and CDR2 SVGIG (reference sequence). Losses at the gene ends were 1 base for V and 10 bases for J; bases not matched to a gene: 7. The CDR3 extends over 14 amino acids. Seattle researchers signed up patients amid active infection and tracked them longitudinally. This specimen comes from a study of blood T cell repertoires in COVID-19. Turning to the study itself: Sample material is recorded as cDNA or gDNA derived from T cells, B-cell-depleted T cells, or PBMCs.

Per the authors' pipeline: How many nucleated cells were present was estimated from reference gene primer amplification. Some clones are missing from TCRdb's copy, which holds only in-frame ones; the method was immunoSEQ multiplex PCR. V and J calls and clone size follow that table, whereas D and trimming were derived from the DNA. The table records around 430,000 clones, about 87% of them present only once. The chain has TRBV30 and TRBJ1-6, with TRBD1 identical over 7 bases. The source is a woman in her forties or fifties with COVID-19, enrolled during active disease. Sample: peripheral blood. The CDR3 spells CAWSGRRGVSPLHF. CDR3 nucleotides: TGTGCCTGGAGTGGGCGCAGGGGGGTGTCACCCCTCCACTTT.